This is a list of T cell receptor beta chains from one sample in a study of cytomegalovirus exposure and HLA in healthy donors. Here immunoSEQ multiplex PCR was the method, and the copy in TCRdb shows in-frame clones only, minus some. The sample contains some 170,000 clones, approximately 78% of which appear only once. The sequencing input was PBMCs. These receptors were obtained from a human donor in good health. CDR3s include the opening cysteine and the closing phenylalanine or tryptophan. D genes are given only for firm matches. The size of a clone is reported for some rows only, either as once, few or many, or as a class for expanded clones.

J,V,size,D,DNA,CDR3
TRBJ1-4,TRBV7-9,.,TRBD1,TGTGCCAGCAGCTCGTCCGGACAGGGTCGGGAAAAACTGTTTTTT,CASSSSGQGREKLFF
TRBJ1-1,TRBV11-2,few,.,TGTGCCAGCAGCTTAGGGGGCCGCAGGGAAGGAGCTTTCTTT,CASSLGGRREGAFF
TRBJ1-6,TRBV7-3,.,.,TGTGCCAGCAGCTTATCGGGAGGGAGCTCCTATAATTCACCCCTCCACTTT,CASSLSGGSSYNSPLHF
TRBJ1-5,TRBV27,few,.,TGTGCCAGCAGTTTTTCGGGAAGCAATCAGCCCCAGCATTTT,CASSFSGSNQPQHF
TRBJ1-1,TRBV6-7,once,.,TGTGCCAGCAGTTACTATCAGGGAGGTAACACTGAAGCTTTCTTT,CASSYYQGGNTEAFF
TRBJ2-7,TRBV7-2,.,TRBD2,TGTGCCAGCAGCTCTGGCGGGGGTTGGTACGAGCAGTACTTC,CASSSGGGWYEQYF
TRBJ1-2,TRBV19,.,.,TGTGCCAGTAGCCAGGACAGTTGGGGCTACACCTTC,CASSQDSWGYTF
TRBJ1-5,TRBV7-9,.,.,TGTGCCAGCAGCTTGGCGGAGCCCAATCAGCCCCAGCATTTT,CASSLAEPNQPQHF
TRBJ2-1,TRBV21-1,.,.,TGTGCCAGCAGCAAAAAGAAAGCTAGCGGGTATATTGCCCGGTACAATGAGCAGTTCTTC,CASSKKKASGYIARYNEQFF
TRBJ2-7,TRBV5-4,.,TRBD1,TGTGCCAGCAGCACAAGACAGGGTGTCGCCTACGAGCAGTACTTC,CASSTRQGVAYEQYF
TRBJ2-5,TRBV29-1,.,.,TGCAGCGTCCCGGGTAGCAACAGGCGGGAGACCCAGTACTTC,CSVPGSNRRETQYF
TRBJ1-1,TRBV10-3,.,.,TGTGCCACCGGGTTGGGGAACACTGAAGCTTTCTTT,CATGLGNTEAFF
TRBJ2-7,TRBV4-3,.,.,TGCGCCAGCAGCCAAGACGAGTTTGGCTACGAGCAGTACTTC,CASSQDEFGYEQYF
TRBJ2-7,TRBV29-1,.,TRBD1,TGCAGCGTTGAAGTAGGGACAGGGGGCGCCGAGCAGTACTTC,CSVEVGTGGAEQYF
TRBJ2-3,TRBV9,.,TRBD2,TGTGCCAGCAGCGTAGCCGCGGGGAGGGGAACAGATACGCAGTATTTT,CASSVAAGRGTDTQYF
TRBJ2-3,TRBV5-1,.,TRBD2,TGCGCCAGCAGCTCTACTAGCGGGGGGGCGGGCACAGATACGCAGTATTTT,CASSSTSGGAGTDTQYF
TRBJ1-1,TRBV4-3,.,.,TGCGCCAGCAGCCAGGACACAGATCTCCAGGCTTTCTTT,CASSQDTDLQAFF
TRBJ2-3,TRBV6-4,.,TRBD1,TGTGCCAGCAGTGGACAGGGGCAAGATACGCAGTATTTT,CASSGQGQDTQYF
TRBJ2-1,TRBV19,.,.,TGTGCCAGTAGTATGAGAGCAGGGGACAATGAGCAGTTCTTC,CASSMRAGDNEQFF
TRBJ2-3,TRBV9,.,TRBD2,TGTGCCAGCAGCGCGGGACTAGCGGGGGTGCCAGATACGCAGTATTTT,CASSAGLAGVPDTQYF
TRBJ1-2,TRBV5-1,.,TRBD1,TGCGCCAGCAGCTTGGAACAGGGGTCAATAGGATATGGCTACACCTTC,CASSLEQGSIGYGYTF
TRBJ2-6,TRBV12-5,few,TRBD2,TGTGCTAGTGGTTTGGGCTCGGGGGGTGGGGCCAACGTCCTGACTTTC,CASGLGSGGGANVLTF
TRBJ2-7,TRBV7-6,.,.,TGTGCCAGCAGCCGGTTAGTGTCTTCGGGGTCCTACGAGCAGTACTTC,CASSRLVSSGSYEQYF
TRBJ2-5,TRBV6-1,few,TRBD2,TGTGCCAGCATCCCGGGACTAGCGGGGGAAGAGACCCAGTACTTC,CASIPGLAGEETQYF
TRBJ2-7,TRBV7-3,.,TRBD1,TGTGCCAGCAGCTTAGGTGGCGGGACAGGGGGCTACGAGCAGTACTTC,CASSLGGGTGGYEQYF
TRBJ1-6,TRBV19,.,TRBD1,TGTGCCAGGGACAGGGAATATAATTCACCCCTCCACTTT,CARDREYNSPLHF
TRBJ2-7,TRBV6-1,.,TRBD1,TGTGCCAGCAGTGAAGGGGCAGGGGGCTACGAGCAGTACTTC,CASSEGAGGYEQYF
TRBJ2-1,TRBV7-2,few,.,TGTGCCAGCAGCACAACTATGGACTCTTGGAAGTTCTTC,CASSTTMDSWKFF
TRBJ1-1,TRBV11-2,once,TRBD1,TGTGCCAGCAGCCCCACGCGGACAGGGGCGAACACTGAAGCTTTCTTT,CASSPTRTGANTEAFF
TRBJ2-7,TRBV19,.,.,TGTGCCAGTAGTATAAGAGGTCTAGTTAACGAGCAGTACTTC,CASSIRGLVNEQYF
TRBJ2-3,TRBV19,.,TRBD1,TGTGCCAGTAGGGGCAGGGGGAGCACAGATACGCAGTATTTT,CASRGRGSTDTQYF
TRBJ2-1,TRBV7-2,few,.,TGTGCCAGCAGCTATAAGCTCGGGACTTCCTACAATGAGCAGTTCTTC,CASSYKLGTSYNEQFF
TRBJ2-7,TRBV6-1,.,TRBD1,TGTGCCAGCAGTCCCAGGGGACAGCGGGAGCAGTACTTC,CASSPRGQREQYF
TRBJ2-7,TRBV5-6,.,.,TGTGCCAGCAGCACTGGTACGGGGGGCCTCTACTACGAGCAGTACTTC,CASSTGTGGLYYEQYF
TRBJ2-3,TRBV7-9,.,TRBD2,TGTGCCAGCAGCTTTAGGCTAGCGGGGACCGCTAACACAGATACGCAGTATTTT,CASSFRLAGTANTDTQYF
TRBJ1-5,TRBV7-2,few,TRBD1,TGTGCCAGCAGCCTGTCCAACCAGGGACAGGCGCTAAATCAGCCCCAGCATTTT,CASSLSNQGQALNQPQHF
TRBJ1-2,TRBV7-2,.,.,TGTGCCAGCAGATCAATCAGGGTCCATGGCTACACCTTC,CASRSIRVHGYTF
TRBJ1-5,TRBV12-5,once,.,TGTGCTAGTGCCCTAGGAGAAGAGGCAAACCTCCACAATCAGCCCCAGCATTTT,CASALGEEANLHNQPQHF
TRBJ1-5,TRBV7-9,.,.,TGTGCCAGCAGCCTTACAGACTATAGCAATCAGCCCCAGCATTTT,CASSLTDYSNQPQHF
TRBJ1-1,TRBV6-5,.,TRBD1,TGTGCCAGCAGATTACCGGGACAGGACTATGAAGCTTTCTTT,CASRLPGQDYEAFF
TRBJ2-5,TRBV5-6,.,.,TGTGCCAGCAGCATTGGACAGTGGGAGACCCAGTACTTC,CASSIGQWETQYF
TRBJ1-2,TRBV5-1,.,TRBD1,TGCGCCAGCAGCTTGGTCGGGACAGGGGCGGCTAACTATGGCTACACCTTC,CASSLVGTGAANYGYTF
TRBJ2-4,TRBV27,once,.,TGTGCCAGCAGCCAGGGATCTGCCAAAAACATTCAGTACTTC,CASSQGSAKNIQYF
TRBJ1-1,TRBV30,.,.,TGTGCCTGGACTCATGGAGGGACTGAAGCTTTCTTT,CAWTHGGTEAFF
TRBJ1-3,TRBV7-2,.,.,TGTGCCAGCAGCTTAGCGGAGCGGGGGAGGGACACCATATATTTT,CASSLAERGRDTIYF
TRBJ1-2,TRBV27,.,.,TGTGCCAGCAGTTTATCCGGAATGGACGGGGTTGACGGAGGTGGCTACACCTTC,CASSLSGMDGVDGGGYTF
TRBJ1-2,TRBV27,.,TRBD1,TGTGCCAGCAGTTACTCGACAGGGGCCCTCAACTATGGCTACACCTTC,CASSYSTGALNYGYTF
TRBJ1-2,TRBV9,.,.,TGTGCCAGCAGCGTAGGGGGCTATAACTATGGCTACACCTTC,CASSVGGYNYGYTF